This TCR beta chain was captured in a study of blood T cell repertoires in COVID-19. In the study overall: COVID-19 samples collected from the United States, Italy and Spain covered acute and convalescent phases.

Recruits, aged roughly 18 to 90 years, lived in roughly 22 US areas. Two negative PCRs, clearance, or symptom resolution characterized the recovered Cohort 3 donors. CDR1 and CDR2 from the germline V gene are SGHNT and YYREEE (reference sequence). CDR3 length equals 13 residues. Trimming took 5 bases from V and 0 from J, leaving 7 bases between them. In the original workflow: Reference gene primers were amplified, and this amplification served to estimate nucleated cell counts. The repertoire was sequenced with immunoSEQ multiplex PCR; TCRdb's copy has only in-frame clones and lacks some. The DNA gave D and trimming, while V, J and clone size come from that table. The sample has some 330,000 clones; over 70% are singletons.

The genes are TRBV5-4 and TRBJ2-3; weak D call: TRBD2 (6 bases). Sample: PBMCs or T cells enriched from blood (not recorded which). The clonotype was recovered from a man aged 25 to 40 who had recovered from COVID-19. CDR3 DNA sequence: TGTGCCAGCAGGGGGACTAGCACAGATACGCAGTATTTT. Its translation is CASRGTSTDTQYF. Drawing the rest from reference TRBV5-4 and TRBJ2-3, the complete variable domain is ETGVTQSPTHLIKTRGQQVTLRCSSQSGHNTVSWYQQALGQGPQFIFQYYREEENGRGNFPPRFSGLQFPNYSSELNVNALELDDSALYLCASRGTSTDTQYFGPGTRLTVL.